This T cell receptor beta chain emerged from a study of T cells in Graves' hyperthyroidism and ophthalmopathy. Overall study results and limits: Expanded thyroid clonotypes (above 0.001) were mostly also found in blood. It was a median roughly 6.5 months before onset that the model predicted ophthalmopathy.

Graves' hyperthyroidism showing no ophthalmopathy progression within 18 months was considered stable. This clonotype came up many times. The antigen is undetermined. Germline loops: CDR1 LGHNA, CDR2 YNFKEQ. The CDR3 totals 16 residues. V dropped 2 bases and J dropped 4 bases, with 17 bases sitting between them. Regions amplified from RNA transcripts were the TCR beta CDR3 regions. Primed by the HTBI set, a first-round RT-PCR was run on the TCR CDR3. TCRdb reprocessed the multiplex PCR reads via MiXCR and lists one record per CDR3 protein. There are 450,000 to 700,000 distinct CDR3 sequences in the sample; about 45% occur only once, and about 8.3% lies in the top ten.

The chain combines TRBV4-2 with TRBJ1-1; D is perhaps TRBD1 (6 bases). This receptor was taken from a woman aged 18-30 years with Graves' hyperthyroidism. The sample comprised peripheral blood or thyroid tissue (not recorded which). The CDR3 protein is CASSQSGVRKFTEAFF. CDR3 in DNA: TGTGCCAGCAGCCAATCAGGGGTACGGAAGTTCACTGAAGCTTTCTTT.